Following are 19 T cell receptor beta chains from one sample sequenced in a study of OX40 agonist ivuxolimab in advanced cancers. Sequencing was performed with immunoSEQ multiplex PCR; in TCRdb, only in-frame clones are kept and a portion is missing. The table shows around 42,000 clones, with 70% to 90% occurring only once. Sample: CD4+ or CD8+ T cells sorted from blood, taken in a trial of the OX40 agonist ivuxolimab. All receptors derive from an adult with an advanced solid tumor such as melanoma, head and neck, liver or kidney cancer.

This chain connects TRBV7-9 to TRBJ2-7, with D hard to call. The CDR3 spans 11 residues. V lost 4 bases and J lost 8, with 9 bases in between. The germline gives CDR1 SEHNR, CDR2 FQNEAQ (reference sequence). The CDR3 DNA reads TGTGCCAGCAGCTGGGAAAGGAAGCAGTACTTC. Protein sequence: CASSWERKQYF.

The V and J genes are TRBV13 and TRBJ2-1, with 7 bases fitting TRBD1. The germline CDR1 and CDR2 sequences are PRHDT and FYEKMQ (reference sequence). J gave up 7 bases and V 5 bases, and 8 bases lay outside the gene matches. CDR3 size: 14 residues. CDR3 region: CASSPYRGWNEQFF. The CDR3 coding sequence is TGTGCCAGCAGCCCGTACAGGGGTTGGAATGAGCAGTTCTTC.

J is TRBJ2-7 and V is TRBV5-4; D is possibly TRBD1 or TRBD2 (5 bases each). Looked up from germline, CDR1 is SGHNT and CDR2 is YYREEE (reference sequence). Trimming stripped 2 bases from V and 1 base from J, with 10 bases between. The CDR3 is made up of 14 amino acids. This CDR3 is CASSLRDGSYEQYF. The CDR3, as DNA: TGTGCCAGCAGCTTACGGGACGGATCCTACGAGCAGTACTTC.

V gene TRBV29-1 combines with J gene TRBJ2-1; 10 positions match TRBD2. The CDR3 sequence is 14 residues long. CDR1 is SQVTM and CDR2 is ANQGSEA in the germline V gene. J lost 2 bases, V lost 3 bases, and 1 base had no gene match. Here the CDR3 DNA reads TGCAGCGTTGATGGGACTAGCGCCTACAATGAGCAGTTCTTC. It yields the protein CSVDGTSAYNEQFF.

This chain links TRBV7-2 with TRBJ2-1, with TRBD2 matching over 7 bases. The germline gives CDR1 SGHTA, CDR2 FQGNSA. CDR3 size: 15 residues. Germline trimming cut 3 bases from V and 5 bases from J; bases unmatched to any gene: 7. Here the CDR3 reads CASSLSGIGDNEQFF. The CDR3 DNA sequence: TGTGCCAGCAGCTTGAGCGGGATTGGCGACAATGAGCAGTTCTTC. Complete variable domain (other parts from reference TRBV7-2 and TRBJ2-1): GAGVSQSPSNKVTEKGKDVELRCDPISGHTALYWYRQSLGQGLEFLIYFQGNSAPDKSGLPSDRFSAERTGGSVSTLTIQRTQQEDSAVYLCASSLSGIGDNEQFFGPGTRLTVL.

The V and J genes are TRBV10-2 and TRBJ2-1, with a possible D match to TRBD2 (7 bases). Germline V lookup: CDR1 WSHSY, CDR2 SAAADI. The CDR3 totals 14 residues. Trimming cost V 6 bases and J 3 bases, with 12 bases left between them. The CDR3 protein is CASSEGGGYNEQFF. In nucleotides, the CDR3 is TGCGCCAGCAGCGAGGGGGGGGGCTACAATGAGCAGTTCTTC.

The V and J genes are TRBV6-5 and TRBJ1-2; the D is unclear. The CDR3 has 13 amino acids. V was shortened by 2 bases and J by 8 bases, with 12 bases between the two germline ends. Germline V gene sequence: CDR1 MNHEY, CDR2 SVGAGI. Written as DNA, the CDR3 is TGTGCCAGCAGTTACACGCGGAGCGCGGGCTACACCTTC. The encoded protein is CASSYTRSAGYTF.

The V call is TRBV27, the J call TRBJ2-1; TRBD2 aligns across 9 bases. Germline CDR1 and CDR2: MNHEY and SMNVEV (reference sequence). The CDR3 contains 15 residues. V was pared by 3 bases and J by 6 bases, with 6 bases of the junction left unmatched. CDR3 nucleotides: TGTGCCAGCAGTTTTTTAGCGGGAGACCGCAATGAGCAGTTCTTC. Encoded protein: CASSFLAGDRNEQFF.

This chain uses TRBV5-8 with TRBJ1-2; the match to TRBD1 covers 8 bases. The trim removed 4 bases at V and 4 bases at J, leaving 9 bases unmatched. Germline-derived CDR1 and CDR2 are SGHTS and YDEGEE. This CDR3 has 15 amino acids. CDR3 sequence: CASSIRDRRVYGYTF. CDR3 nucleotides: TGTGCCAGCAGCATAAGGGACAGGAGGGTCTATGGCTACACCTTC.

The chain carries TRBV11-2 and TRBJ1-5; D is possibly TRBD1 (6 bases). The CDR3 covers 15 residues. With 0 bases removed from V and 6 bases from J, the gap between germline ends came to 12 bases. In germline, CDR1 is SGHAT, CDR2 FQNNGV. The CDR3 sequence: CASSLDGGAGQPQHF. CDR3 DNA sequence: TGTGCCAGCAGCTTAGATGGGGGCGCCGGTCAGCCCCAGCATTTT.

This clone was observed a handful of times. The CDR3 spells CASSFSAEAFF. The DNA of the CDR3 is TGTGCCAGCAGTTTCAGCGCTGAAGCTTTCTTT. This chain joins TRBV28 and TRBJ1-1; no firm D call. Trimming cost V 3 bases and J 6 bases, with 5 bases left between them. The CDR3 covers 11 residues. The germline gives CDR1 MDHEN, CDR2 SYDVKM.

This clone turned up a few times. Just one base apart from a much larger clone, this may be a read error. Other DNA sequences in the sample encode the same CDR3. This sequence joins TRBV4-2 and TRBJ2-7; no firm D call. The CDR3 covers 12 residues. V lost 0 bases and J lost 1, with 1 base in between. Per germline, CDR1 LGHNA and CDR2 YNFKEQ. This chain's CDR3 is CASSQDSYEQYF. The CDR3, as DNA: TGTGCCAGCAGCCAAGATTCCTACGAGCAGTACTTC.

The chain employs TRBV7-3 and TRBJ2-3; 8 bases match TRBD2. CDR3 length equals 18 residues. The V gene's germline CDR1 is SGHTA and CDR2 FQGTGA. V trimming: 2 bases; J trimming: 0 bases; junction bases outside the gene matches: 10. DNA of the CDR3: TGTGCCAGCAGCTTAGGTTCGAGCGGGAGTTGGAGCACAGATACGCAGTATTTT. It codes for CASSLGSSGSWSTDTQYF. The whole variable domain, filled in from reference TRBV7-3 and TRBJ2-3, reads GAGVSQTPSNKVTEKGKYVELRCDPISGHTALYWYRQSLGQGPEFLIYFQGTGAADDSGLPNDRFFAVRPEGSVSTLKIQRTERGDSAVYLCASSLGSSGSWSTDTQYFGPGTRLTVL.

In this sample, this clone turned up a few times. The rearrangement links TRBV5-1 to TRBJ2-7, with 7 bases identical to TRBD2. CDR3 size: 15 residues. Germline values: CDR1 SGHRS, CDR2 YFSETQ. The V and J ends lost 1 base and 4 bases, in that order; junction bases with no gene match: 8. In nucleotides, the CDR3 is TGCGCCAGCAGCTTGACGGGGCCGGGGGGTTACGAGCAGTACTTC. Its protein is CASSLTGPGGYEQYF. The full variable domain, rest sourced from reference TRBV5-1 and TRBJ2-7, is KAGVTQTPRYLIKTRGQQVTLSCSPISGHRSVSWYQQTPGQGLQFLFEYFSETQRNKGNFPGRFSGRQFSNSRSEMNVSTLELGDSALYLCASSLTGPGGYEQYFGPGTRLTVT.

Comments on this clone: The germline gene is not matched at one end of the junction; a read error may be the cause. The rearrangement links TRBV7-9 to TRBJ2-5, with 8 bases fitting TRBD2. CDR1 is SEHNR and CDR2 is FQNEAQ in the germline V gene (reference sequence). The CDR3 loop spans 16 amino acids. The CDR3 DNA reads TGTGCCAGCAGCTCCCTCCCCGGGGTAGCGGGACTGCCTCCGGACTTC. This gives the protein CASSSLPGVAGLPPDF.

The rearrangement links TRBV6-1 to TRBJ2-3; 14 bases match TRBD2. V shed 6 bases and J 5 bases; nucleotides not matched to a gene: 4. CDR3 length: 15 residues. Germline CDR1 MNHNS, CDR2 SASEGT. The CDR3 DNA reads TGTGCCAGCAGCATCGGGACTAGCGGGGGAGATACGCAGTATTTT. Translation gives CASSIGTSGGDTQYF.

The chain has TRBV4-1 and TRBJ2-7; TRBD2 matches 14 bases. The V segment lost 5 bases and the J segment 6 bases; nucleotides outside the gene matches: 9. The CDR3 is 16 residues long. Germline-derived CDR1 and CDR2 are MGHRA and YSYEKL. This CDR3 is CASSGRLAGGAFEQYF. CDR3 coding DNA: TGCGCCAGCAGCGGACGACTAGCGGGAGGGGCCTTCGAGCAGTACTTC.

The chain couples TRBV15 to TRBJ2-1, with D unresolved. Germline V gene lookup returns CDR1 LNHNV and CDR2 YYDKDF (reference sequence). V was trimmed by 6 bases and J by 3 bases, leaving 9 bases between them. The CDR3 totals 13 residues. The CDR3 bases are TGTGCCACCAGACCTCTTCTCTACAATGAGCAGTTCTTC. Translation gives CATRPLLYNEQFF.

The chain links TRBV30 to TRBJ1-2; D unclear. V was trimmed by 0 bases and J by 3 bases, leaving 11 bases between them. The CDR3 contains 14 residues. The germline CDR1 and CDR2 sequences are GTSNPN and SVGIG (reference sequence). CDR3 bases: TGTGCCTGGAGTGTTCAAGGGAAGGACTATGGCTACACCTTC. Amino acids: CAWSVQGKDYGYTF.